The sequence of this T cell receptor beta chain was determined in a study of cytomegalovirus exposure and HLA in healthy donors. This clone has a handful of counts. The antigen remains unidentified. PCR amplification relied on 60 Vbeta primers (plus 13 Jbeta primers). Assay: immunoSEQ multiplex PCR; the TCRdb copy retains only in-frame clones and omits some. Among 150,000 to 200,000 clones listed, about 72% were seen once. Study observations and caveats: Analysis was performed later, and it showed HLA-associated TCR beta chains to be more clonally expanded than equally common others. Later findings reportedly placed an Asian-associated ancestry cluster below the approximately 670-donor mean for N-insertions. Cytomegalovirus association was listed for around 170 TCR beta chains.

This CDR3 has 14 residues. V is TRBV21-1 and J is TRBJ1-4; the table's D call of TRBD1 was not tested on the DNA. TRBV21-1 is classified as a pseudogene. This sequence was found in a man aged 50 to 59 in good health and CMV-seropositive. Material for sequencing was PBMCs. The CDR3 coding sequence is TGTGCCAGCAGCAACCGGGACAGGGACGAAAAACTGTTTTTT. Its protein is CASSNRDRDEKLFF.